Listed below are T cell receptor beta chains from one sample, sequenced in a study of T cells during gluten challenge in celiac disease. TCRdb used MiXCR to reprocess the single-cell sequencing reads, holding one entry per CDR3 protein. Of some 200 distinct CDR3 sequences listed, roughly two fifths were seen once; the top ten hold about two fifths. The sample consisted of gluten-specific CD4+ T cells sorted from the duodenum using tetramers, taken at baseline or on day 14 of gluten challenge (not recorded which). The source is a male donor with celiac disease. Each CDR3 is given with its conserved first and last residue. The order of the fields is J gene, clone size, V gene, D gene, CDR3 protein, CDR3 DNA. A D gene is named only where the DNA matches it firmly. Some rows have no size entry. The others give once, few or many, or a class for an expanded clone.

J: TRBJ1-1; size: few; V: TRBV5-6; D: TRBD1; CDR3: CASSLAVRQGGLSEAFF; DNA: TGTGCCAGCAGCTTGGCCGTTCGACAGGGGGGGTTGAGTGAAGCTTTCTTT
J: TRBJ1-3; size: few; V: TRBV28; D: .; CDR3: CASSFPSDGSGVYRLSGNTIYF; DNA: TGTGCCAGCAGTTTTCCAAGTGATGGGTCCGGGGTCTATCGGTTGAGTGGAAACACCATATATTTT
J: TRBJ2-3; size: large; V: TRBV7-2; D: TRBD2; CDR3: CASSIRAGGDTQYF; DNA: TGTGCCAGCAGCATTAGAGCGGGGGGAGATACGCAGTATTTT
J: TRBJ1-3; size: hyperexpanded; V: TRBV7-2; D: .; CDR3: CASSSRPGNTIYF; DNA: TGTGCCAGCAGCTCCCGACCAGGAAACACCATATATTTT
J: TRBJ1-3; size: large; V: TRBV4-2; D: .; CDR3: CASSQSGGVTSGNTIYF; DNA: TGTGCCAGCAGCCAATCGGGGGGGGTGACCTCTGGAAACACCATATATTTT
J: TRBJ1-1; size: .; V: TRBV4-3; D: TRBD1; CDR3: CASSRGQGVTEAFF; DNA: TGCGCCAGCAGCCGCGGACAGGGTGTGACTGAAGCTTTCTTT
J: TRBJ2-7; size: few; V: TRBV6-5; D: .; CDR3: CASSSQAPYEQYF; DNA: TGTGCCAGCAGTTCCCAGGCGCCCTACGAGCAGTACTTC
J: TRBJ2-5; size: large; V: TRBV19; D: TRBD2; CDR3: CASSIGTRGETQYF; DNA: TGTGCCAGTAGTATAGGGACTAGAGGCGAGACCCAGTACTTC
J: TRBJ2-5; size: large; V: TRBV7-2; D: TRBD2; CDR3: CASSLRAGDGGTQYF; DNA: TGTGCCAGCAGCTTACGGGCGGGAGATGGGGGGACCCAGTACTTC
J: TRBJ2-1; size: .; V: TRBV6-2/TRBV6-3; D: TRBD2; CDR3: CASSYYSGSMDEQFF; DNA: TGTGCCAGCAGTTACTATAGCGGGAGTATGGATGAGCAGTTCTTC
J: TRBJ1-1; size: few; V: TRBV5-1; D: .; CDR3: CASSLGGMNTEAFF; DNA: TGCGCCAGCAGCTTGGGGGGCATGAACACTGAAGCTTTCTTT
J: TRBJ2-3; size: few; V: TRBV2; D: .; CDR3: CASRDYPTPTSTDTQYF; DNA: TGTGCCAGCAGGGACTATCCGACACCGACGAGCACAGATACGCAGTATTTT
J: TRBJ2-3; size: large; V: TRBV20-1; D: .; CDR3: CSAGLPNTQYF; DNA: TGCAGTGCGGGGTTACCGAATACGCAGTATTTT
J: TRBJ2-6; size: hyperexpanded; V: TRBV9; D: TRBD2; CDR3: CASSWEGLSGANVLTF; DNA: TGTGCCAGCAGCTGGGAGGGGCTTTCTGGGGCCAACGTCCTGACTTTC
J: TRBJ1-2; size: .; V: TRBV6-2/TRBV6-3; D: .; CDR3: CASSATWGSYGYTF; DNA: TGTGCCAGCAGTGCCACCTGGGGTAGCTATGGCTACACCTTC
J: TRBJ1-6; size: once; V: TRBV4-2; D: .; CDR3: CASTLSGSSYNSPTSSASSLLHF; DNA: TGTGCCAGCACCCTGTCTGGGAGCTCCTATAATTCACCCACCAGCTCAGCTTCTTCACTTCTCCACTTT
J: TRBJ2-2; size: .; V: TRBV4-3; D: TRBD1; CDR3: CASSQDLGGQGMVGELFF; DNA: TGCGCCAGCAGCCAAGATCTCGGGGGACAGGGGATGGTCGGGGAGCTGTTTTTT
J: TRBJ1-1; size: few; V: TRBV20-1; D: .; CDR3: CSASQGVEAFF; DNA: TGCAGTGCTAGTCAAGGCGTTGAAGCTTTCTTT